The clone carrying this T cell receptor beta chain occurred once. The source of the sample is a study of blood T cell repertoires in COVID-19. Study as a whole: Samples of COVID-19 (acute and convalescent) were obtained from the United States, Italy and Spain. T cells, B-cell-depleted T cells, or PBMCs supplied cDNA or gDNA.

Original data processing: Reference gene primer amplification yielded estimated nucleated cell counts. The assay was immunoSEQ multiplex PCR, and TCRdb's table has in-frame clones only and misses some. Clonal size and the V and J genes are those of that table, whereas D and trimming came from the DNA. Altogether tens of thousands of clones are present, 75% to 90% being singletons, with the ten largest covering approximately 16%. The CDR3 spans 15 residues. The germline V gene has CDR1 SGHTA and CDR2 FQGTGA. Trimming took 3 bases from V and 2 from J, leaving 13 bases between them. The TCR originated in an elderly woman with active or convalescent COVID-19. The specimen sequenced was peripheral blood. This chain connects TRBV7-3 to TRBJ1-1; D gene unclear. The CDR3 is CASSFSVGSNTEAFF. Here the CDR3 DNA reads TGTGCCAGCAGCTTCTCTGTGGGGAGTAACACTGAAGCTTTCTTT.